This TCR beta chain came from a study of beta chain features in type 1 diabetes. General study points: The cDNA sequencing approach could over-represent high-TCR-expressing cells. In all four CD4+ subsets, TCRB CDR3 length was significantly, moderately reduced in type 1 diabetes.

V lost 7 bases to trimming and J lost 5 bases, with 8 bases between them. The germline CDR1 and CDR2 sequences are GTSNPN and SVGIG (reference sequence). This CDR3 has 11 amino acids. This clone has just a few counts. Its antigen is not identified. Expressed TCRB transcripts got sequenced, as all isolated RNA was reverse transcribed. Samples of naive, central memory and regulatory T cells yielded a mean of about 3.8 million reads. Sequenced by immunoSEQ multiplex PCR; TCRdb stores in-frame clones only, minus some. The sample consists of hundreds of thousands of clones, roughly 13% of them appearing once. Cells sorted by CD45RO/CCR7/CD25/CD127/CD95/CD27 comprised CD4+ naive, central memory, regulatory and stem cell-like memory cells. Every sorted population was more than 95% pure.

The TCR was taken from a man aged 18-30 years with type 1 diabetes. The chain employs TRBV30 and TRBJ1-4; D gene uncertain. Input material: naive CD4+ T cells from blood. The CDR3: CASHRNEKLFF. In DNA form, the CDR3 reads TGTGCCTCCCACCGGAATGAAAAACTGTTTTTT.